Following are 12 T cell receptor beta chains from one sample sequenced in a study of blood T cell repertoires in COVID-19. Method: immunoSEQ multiplex PCR; TCRdb's copy keeps in-frame clones and lacks some. The sample records some 170,000 clones, around three quarters being singletons. Sequencing was carried out using peripheral blood. The receptors originated from a man between 60 and 70 years old with acute or convalescent COVID-19.

This clone has just a few counts. This sequence joins TRBV30 and TRBJ2-7; 12 bases are a match to TRBD2. V lost 2 bases and J lost 2; bases outside the gene matches: 1. The CDR3 has 14 residues. Per germline, CDR1 GTSNPN and CDR2 SVGIG (reference sequence). DNA of the CDR3: TGTGCCTGGAGTCTAGCGGGGGGGCCCTACGAGCAGTACTTC. Its translation is CAWSLAGGPYEQYF.

In this sample, this clone turned up many times. The chain employs TRBV4-1 and TRBJ2-6, with no clear D. The V end lost 4 bases, the J end lost 1 base, and 8 bases lay between the germline ends. The germline CDR1 and CDR2 sequences are MGHRA and YSYEKL. The CDR3 is made up of 15 amino acids. Here the CDR3 reads CASSRDLSGANVLTF. DNA of the CDR3: TGCGCCAGCAGCCGAGATTTATCTGGGGCCAACGTCCTGACTTTC.

The genes are TRBV6-1 and TRBJ1-1; maybe TRBD1 (5 bases). The germline V and J ends were trimmed by 2 bases and 4 bases, with 8 bases remaining between them. CDR3 size: 13 residues. CDR1 MNHNS and CDR2 SASEGT come from the germline V gene. The CDR3 DNA reads TGTGCCAGCAGTGAACAGGGCTTCACTGAAGCTTTCTTT. This codes for CASSEQGFTEAFF.

The chain carries TRBV27 and TRBJ2-3; the D gene is possibly TRBD2 (6 bases). Trimming cost V 1 base and J 3 bases, with 17 bases left between them. The CDR3 totals 17 residues. Germline V gives CDR1 MNHEY, CDR2 SMNVEV (reference sequence). The CDR3 coding sequence is TGTGCCAGCAGTTTATTTTACCCGGGGGAAGGGACAGATACGCAGTATTTT. This sequence encodes CASSLFYPGEGTDTQYF.

This rearrangement joins TRBV9 to TRBJ2-2, with D possibly matching TRBD2 (6 bases). Germline lookup yields CDR1 SGDLS and CDR2 YYNGEE. V gave up 0 bases and J gave up 6 bases, with 9 bases separating them. There are 14 residues in the CDR3. CDR3 DNA: TGTGCCAGCAGCGTAGGGGGGGATCCCGGGGAGCTGTTTTTT. Translation: CASSVGGDPGELFF.

The rearrangement links TRBV5-4 to TRBJ2-6, with 12 bases that match TRBD1. After removal of 4 bases from V and 2 bases from J, the junction contained 7 bases not matched to a gene. Germline V CDR1 and CDR2: SGHNT, YYREEE (reference sequence). CDR3 size: 18 residues. CDR3 in amino acids: CASSPTGTGGAGANVLTF. The CDR3 DNA follows: TGTGCCAGCAGCCCCACCGGGACAGGGGGCGCTGGGGCCAACGTCCTGACTTTC.

This sequence joins TRBV18 and TRBJ2-7; D unresolved. V was shortened by 0 bases and J by 0 bases, with 6 bases between the two germline ends. CDR1 and CDR2 (germline): KGHSH, LQKENI. The CDR3 extends over 14 amino acids. CDR3 DNA: TGTGCCAGCTCACCACCGACACCCTCCTACGAGCAGTACTTC. It codes for CASSPPTPSYEQYF.

The chain couples TRBV24-1 to TRBJ1-2; perhaps TRBD1 as D (5 bases). Germline assignment: CDR1 KGHDR and CDR2 SFDVKD. The ends were cut back, 4 bases at V and 4 bases at J, with 12 bases in the middle. The CDR3 is 14 amino acids. CDR3 sequence (DNA): TGTGCCACCAGTGACCCCGGGGGGAGCTATGGCTACACCTTC. Translation gives CATSDPGGSYGYTF.

The chain recombines TRBV15 with TRBJ1-1, with D tentatively TRBD1 (5 bases). Trimming removed 0 bases from V and 3 bases from J, with 32 bases in between. The CDR3 spans 22 residues. CDR1 LNHNV and CDR2 YYDKDF come from the germline V gene (reference sequence). CDR3 DNA sequence: TGTGCCACCAGCAGAGATTTTAAGGATCTCGGTGGGACTTTACCTGATCACACTGAAGCTTTCTTT. This gives the protein CATSRDFKDLGGTLPDHTEAFF. The variable domain in full, with the rest retrieved from reference TRBV15 and TRBJ1-1, is DAMVIQNPRYQVTQFGKPVTLSCSQTLNHNVMYWYQQKSSQAPKLLFHYYDKDFNNEADTPDNFQSRRPNTSFCFLDIRSPGLGDTAMYLCATSRDFKDLGGTLPDHTEAFFGQGTRLTVV.

The gene calls are TRBV9 and TRBJ1-2; 8 bases map to TRBD1. The germline gives CDR1 SGDLS, CDR2 YYNGEE. After removal of 4 bases from V and 14 bases from J, the junction contained 13 bases not matched to a gene. There are 13 residues in the CDR3. The CDR3 region is CASSLHSGQGGTF. The CDR3 nucleotides read TGTGCCAGCAGCCTACACTCTGGACAGGGAGGGACCTTC.

The genes are TRBV6-1 and TRBJ2-7; TRBD1 matches at 9 bases. The J segment lost 6 bases and the V segment lost 2 bases, leaving 5 bases of the junction unmatched. Germline CDR1 is MNHNS and CDR2 is SASEGT. The CDR3 length is 14 residues. This CDR3 is CASSELGQGSEQYF. The CDR3 DNA reads as TGTGCCAGCAGTGAATTGGGACAGGGTTCCGAGCAGTACTTC.

Written as DNA, the CDR3 is TGTGCCAGCAGCTTGGAGGGGTTACCCTACAATGAGCAGTTCTTC. This codes for CASSLEGLPYNEQFF. V and J are TRBV5-5 and TRBJ2-1; a weak D match, TRBD1 (5 bases). The CDR3 length is 15 residues. CDR1 SGHKS and CDR2 YYEKEE come from the germline V gene (reference sequence). Trimming took off 0 bases at V and 2 bases at J, with 9 bases between the two ends. Complete variable domain (other parts from reference TRBV5-5 and TRBJ2-1): DAGVTQSPTHLIKTRGQQVTLRCSPISGHKSVSWYQQVLGQGPQFIFQYYEKEERGRGNFPDRFSARQFPNYSSELNVNALLLGDSALYLCASSLEGLPYNEQFFGPGTRLTVL.